The entry that follows covers one TCR beta chain sequence. The V gene end was trimmed by 4 bases and the J gene end by 5 bases; junction bases not matched to a gene: 8. Germline V gene lookup returns CDR1 LGHDT and CDR2 YNNKEL (reference sequence). The CDR3 spans 15 residues. The record originates from a study of blood T cell repertoires in COVID-19. Study-level information: Samples representing acute and convalescent COVID-19 were sourced from the United States, Italy and Spain. PBMCs, B-cell-depleted T cells, or T cells provided the cDNA or gDNA that made up the material.

As handled by the study authors: Amplifying reference gene primers gave estimates of nucleated cell counts. The repertoire was sequenced with immunoSEQ multiplex PCR; TCRdb's copy has only in-frame clones and lacks some. The DNA was the basis for D and trimming; V, J and clone size are from that table. The data show 200,000 to 300,000 clones, 86% seen once. The sequence was obtained from a man aged 40-49 years who had recovered from COVID-19. Sequenced material: peripheral blood. This sequence joins TRBV3-1 (or the pseudogene TRBV3-2) and TRBJ2-7, with 10 bases lining up with TRBD1. This CDR3 reads CASSPSGQGSNEQYF. CDR3 DNA sequence: TGTGCCAGCAGCCCGTCGGGACAGGGGAGCAACGAGCAGTACTTC.